The rows below give T cell receptor beta chains drawn from one sample of a study of PD-L1 blockade in urothelial cancer. The protocol was immunoSEQ multiplex PCR, while the TCRdb copy is restricted to in-frame clones and leaves out a portion. The sample includes 50,000 or so clones, approximately 84% seen only once; the top ten take 8.5% to 12%. The sample was PBMCs, taken around atezolizumab (anti-PD-L1) treatment. These receptors all stem from a man aged 55 to 70 with urothelial cancer. Each CDR3 is given with its conserved first and last residue. A D gene is named only where the DNA matches it firmly. Clone size is shown for a subset of rows, as once, few, many or a class of expanded clone.

clone_size,j_call,v_call,d_call,cdr3_nt,cdr3_aa
NA,TRBJ1-5,TRBV5-6,NA,TGTGCCAGCAGCGGGGGGGCTGGCGGCAATCAGCCCCAGCATTTT,CASSGGAGGNQPQHF
once,TRBJ2-7,TRBV11-3,NA,TGTGCCAGCAGCTTAGGGCGACAGGCCATCGGGACGCAGTACTTC,CASSLGRQAIGTQYF
NA,TRBJ2-5,TRBV4-2,TRBD2,TGTGCCAGCAGCCAAGACGCCGGACTAGCGGGGGGACAAGAGACCCAGTACTTC,CASSQDAGLAGGQETQYF
NA,TRBJ2-7,TRBV11-2,NA,TGTGCCAGCACCTTCCTACAGGCCTACGAGCAGTACTTC,CASTFLQAYEQYF
NA,TRBJ1-3,TRBV29-1,NA,TGCAGCGTACAGAGCTCTGGAAACACCATATATTTT,CSVQSSGNTIYF
NA,TRBJ2-7,TRBV29-1,NA,TGCAGCGTTGGTACTGGGCAGGGCCTGGGGGAGCAGTACTTC,CSVGTGQGLGEQYF
NA,TRBJ1-3,TRBV9,NA,TGTGCCAGCAGCACTAGTGGAGGGCTAGGCCCTGGAAACACCATATATTTT,CASSTSGGLGPGNTIYF
NA,TRBJ1-3,TRBV6-1,TRBD1,TGTGCCAGCCAGGGGGCCGGAAACACCATATATTTT,CASQGAGNTIYF
NA,TRBJ2-5,TRBV27,TRBD1,TGTGCCAGCAGTTTTGCAGGGGGCCGGGAGACCCAGTACTTC,CASSFAGGRETQYF
NA,TRBJ1-2,TRBV30,TRBD1,TGTGCCTGGAGTGTAGGCGGGACAGCCTATGGCTACACCTTC,CAWSVGGTAYGYTF
once,TRBJ2-7,TRBV7-2,TRBD1,TGTGCCAGCAGCTTAGCGGGACAGGGTTCCTACGAGCAGTACTTC,CASSLAGQGSYEQYF
NA,TRBJ2-3,TRBV5-1,NA,TGCGCCAGCTATTCCCAGGGGAGCACAGATACGCAGTATTTT,CASYSQGSTDTQYF
NA,TRBJ2-5,TRBV5-4,NA,TGTGCCAGCAGCAGCCGGGCCACAGGGCCCGAGACCCAGTACTTC,CASSSRATGPETQYF
NA,TRBJ1-2,TRBV7-2,TRBD1,TGTGCCAGGAGGGGGCAGGGGCCGACTAACTATGGCTACACCTTC,CARRGQGPTNYGYTF
NA,TRBJ2-5,TRBV6-5,NA,TGTGCCAGCAGTTACTCGATATGGGGAGATAGGACCCAGTACTTC,CASSYSIWGDRTQYF
NA,TRBJ1-1,TRBV27,TRBD1,TGTGCCAGCAGTTGGGGGCAGGGGGACGTGAACACTGAAGCTTTCTTT,CASSWGQGDVNTEAFF
NA,TRBJ2-2,TRBV7-7,TRBD1,TGTGCTAGCAGCTCGGAGACAGGGGTCACCGGGGAGCTGTTTTTT,CASSSETGVTGELFF
NA,TRBJ2-7,TRBV7-2,NA,TGTGCCAGCAGCTTGGGGCAGGTGACATCTTACGAGCAGTACTTC,CASSLGQVTSYEQYF
NA,TRBJ2-3,TRBV5-4,NA,TGTGCCAGCAGCAAACTAGACCACTCTAGCACAGATACGCAGTATTTT,CASSKLDHSSTDTQYF
NA,TRBJ1-1,TRBV7-9,NA,TGTGCCAGCAGCCAGGGGAACACTGAAGCTTTCTTT,CASSQGNTEAFF
NA,TRBJ1-3,TRBV30,TRBD1,TGTGCCTGGGGCCAGGGGGCAGGTGGAAACACCATATATTTT,CAWGQGAGGNTIYF
NA,TRBJ2-7,TRBV4-2,NA,TGTGCCAGCAGCCAAGAGTCCAGGGCCTACGAGCAGTACTTC,CASSQESRAYEQYF
few,TRBJ2-7,TRBV4-3,TRBD1,TGCGCCAGCAGCCAAGATCGACAGGGTAGCTCCTACGAGCAGTACTTC,CASSQDRQGSSYEQYF
NA,TRBJ2-1,TRBV7-2,NA,TGTGCCAGCAGCTTATCCCTCCTGGCGGGGAGAAACAATGAGCAGTTCTTC,CASSLSLLAGRNNEQFF
NA,TRBJ2-3,TRBV4-3,TRBD2,TGCGCCAGCAGCCGGGCGGGGGAGGATACGCAGTATTTT,CASSRAGEDTQYF
few,TRBJ1-1,TRBV19,NA,TGTGCCAGTAGTCCAGGACACCTGAACACTGAAGCTTTCTTT,CASSPGHLNTEAFF
NA,TRBJ2-3,TRBV5-4,TRBD2,TGTGCCAGCAGCTTAGGACTAGCAGCTGGGCGTGGTCCAGATACGCAGTATTTT,CASSLGLAAGRGPDTQYF
few,TRBJ2-7,TRBV5-1,NA,TGCGCCAGCAGCTTGAACTACTACGAGCAGTACTTC,CASSLNYYEQYF
NA,TRBJ2-1,TRBV4-1,TRBD2,TGCGCCAGCAGCTTGGGGACTAGCAATGAGCAGTTCTTC,CASSLGTSNEQFF
few,TRBJ1-1,TRBV11-2,NA,TGTGCCAGCAGCTCCACCCGGACAGCACTCAGCAAAGCTTTCTTT,CASSSTRTALSKAFF
once,TRBJ1-4,TRBV5-1,NA,TGCGCCAGCAGTCGACTATCAACTAATGAAAAACTGTTTTTT,CASSRLSTNEKLFF
NA,TRBJ2-1,TRBV10-3,TRBD2,TGTGCCATCAGTGAGCTGGGCGGGGGGGCCAGTGATGAGCAGTTCTTC,CAISELGGGASDEQFF
once,TRBJ1-5,TRBV30,TRBD1,TGTGCCTGGAGCGAAAACAGGGGTCAGCCCCAGCATTTT,CAWSENRGQPQHF
NA,TRBJ2-3,TRBV6-1,TRBD2,TGTGCCAGCAGTGTTTTTAGCGGGGATGGTTCCACAGATACGCAGTATTTT,CASSVFSGDGSTDTQYF
NA,TRBJ2-5,TRBV5-1,TRBD1,TGCGCCAGCAGCCCGACCTCGACAGGGGAGACCCAGTACTTC,CASSPTSTGETQYF
NA,TRBJ2-7,TRBV6-5,NA,TGTGCCAGCACAGGGGCTAACCTCTACGAGCAGTACTTC,CASTGANLYEQYF
NA,TRBJ2-7,TRBV27,TRBD2,TGTGCCAGCAGTCCTCACTATAGCGGGGGTCCCTACGAGCAGTACTTC,CASSPHYSGGPYEQYF
NA,TRBJ1-2,TRBV18,TRBD1,TGTGCCAGCTCACCGACAGGGGTAATGGTAACTGGCTACACCTTC,CASSPTGVMVTGYTF
NA,TRBJ2-2,TRBV4-1,TRBD2,TGCGCCAGCAGCCCTTGGCTAGCGGGGGGTTACACCGGGGAGCTGTTTTTT,CASSPWLAGGYTGELFF
NA,TRBJ2-2,TRBV4-3,NA,TGCGCCAGCAGCCAAGGGGTCGGCAGGGTGGAATCCGGGGAGCTGTTTTTT,CASSQGVGRVESGELFF
NA,TRBJ2-7,TRBV5-1,TRBD2,TGCGCCAGCAGCACTCCGACTAGCGGGGGGCCAGGGAACGAGCAGTACTTC,CASSTPTSGGPGNEQYF
NA,TRBJ1-2,TRBV27,TRBD1,TGTGCCAGCAGTTTTCGAGGGGGCTTCGAAGGCTACACCTTC,CASSFRGGFEGYTF
NA,TRBJ2-2,TRBV27,TRBD1,TGTGCCAGCAGTTTAGGGACAGGCGGGGAGCTGTTTTTT,CASSLGTGGELFF
NA,TRBJ1-4,TRBV4-1,NA,TGCGCCAGCAGCCTAGCCGGGTATGGTGAAAAACTGTTTTTT,CASSLAGYGEKLFF
NA,TRBJ2-2,TRBV9,NA,TGTGCCAGCAGCAGGGGTGACGGGGAGCTGTTTTTT,CASSRGDGELFF
NA,TRBJ1-1,TRBV7-9,NA,TGTGCCAGCAGCCCTGCCCTGCTAATGAACACTGAAGCTTTCTTT,CASSPALLMNTEAFF
NA,TRBJ2-2,TRBV29-1,NA,TGCAGCGCCCTAGGACAGGGAGGGTCCGGGGAGCTGTTTTTT,CSALGQGGSGELFF
NA,TRBJ2-7,TRBV6-5,TRBD1,TGTGCCAGCAGGCCGGGACAGTTTCGTGAGCAGTACTTC,CASRPGQFREQYF
NA,TRBJ2-2,TRBV7-2,TRBD2,TGTGCCAGCGCGCCGGGACTAGCTTACACCGGGGAGCTGTTTTTT,CASAPGLAYTGELFF
NA,TRBJ1-3,TRBV5-4,NA,TGTGCCAGCAGGGACACTTACTCTGGAAACACCATATATTTT,CASRDTYSGNTIYF
NA,TRBJ1-2,TRBV18,TRBD1,TGTGCCAGCACGGGACAGGGAGGAGGATATGGCTACACCTTC,CASTGQGGGYGYTF
NA,TRBJ2-5,TRBV10-3,TRBD1,TGTGCCATAAGGGACAGTGTCCAAGAGACCCAGTACTTC,CAIRDSVQETQYF
once,TRBJ1-1,TRBV25-1,NA,TGTGCCAGCACCCGTCAATTGAACGGGGGGAACACTGAAGCTTTCTTT,CASTRQLNGGNTEAFF
NA,TRBJ1-5,TRBV12-5,TRBD1,TGTGCTAGTGGTTTAGGACAGGCGAGCAATCAGCCCCAGCATTTT,CASGLGQASNQPQHF
NA,TRBJ2-3,TRBV7-9,TRBD2,TGTGCCAGTACTAGCGGGGACACAGATACGCAGTATTTT,CASTSGDTDTQYF
NA,TRBJ2-3,TRBV30,TRBD2,TGTGCCTGGAGTGTATCCAGCGGGGCCACAGATACGCAGTATTTT,CAWSVSSGATDTQYF
NA,TRBJ1-4,TRBV4-3,NA,TGCGCCAGCAGCGAAGCCGGGACAACTAATGAAAAACTGTTTTTT,CASSEAGTTNEKLFF
few,TRBJ2-5,TRBV7-3,TRBD2,TGTGCCAGCAGCCCCCGGGAGAGCGGGGGGTCCGTTTCAGAGACCCAGTACTTC,CASSPRESGGSVSETQYF
NA,TRBJ1-5,TRBV15,NA,TGTGCCACCAGCAGAGATCGGGGGGTGGGCAATCAGCCCCAGCATTTT,CATSRDRGVGNQPQHF
NA,TRBJ2-2,TRBV21-1,NA,TGTGCCAGCAGCAAATACTCACAGGGTCCCGGGGAGCTGTTTTTT,CASSKYSQGPGELFF